Below are 25 T cell receptor beta chains sequenced from a single sample in a study of molecular identifiers for immune sequencing clone quantification (dated by TCRdb to the late 2010s). The library was built by means of PCR. TCRdb records Illumina HiSeq 4000 as the sequencer. The public reads were quality trimmed at Q25 with fastp and then assembled into clones with MiXCR by TCRdb, keeping productive beta chains. Identical CDR3 protein sequences are pooled into one entry, listed with their most common genes and DNA. The sample yields some 70,000 distinct CDR3 sequences; around 18% were counted once. In total, the top ten clones hold over 1.3% of the sample. Source material: naive CD8+ T cells from blood, with Jurkat cell RNA spiked in. The cell subset or site label, read with the paper, signifies: FACS-sorted CD8+CD4-CCR7+CD45RA+ naive T cells. These receptors all come from a human donor in good health. Some libraries in this study had Jurkat cell RNA spiked in.

This chain joins TRBV5-6 and TRBJ2-2; no definite D call. Trimming cost V 5 bases and J 7 bases, with 18 bases left between them. Germline assignment: CDR1 SGHDT and CDR2 YYEEEE. This CDR3 comprises 15 residues. The CDR3 loop reads CASRRAPDQNGELFF. The DNA of the CDR3 is TGTGCCAGCAGAAGAGCACCTGACCAAAACGGGGAGCTGTTTTTT.

V and J are TRBV4-1 and TRBJ1-6; the D is unclear. Trimming pared 2 bases from V and 7 bases from J, leaving 9 bases between. Germline V CDR1 and CDR2: MGHRA, YSYEKL. This CDR3 is 14 amino acids long. CDR3 DNA: TGCGCCAGCAGCCAAATCAAACGGAATTCACCCCTCCACTTT. Translated: CASSQIKRNSPLHF.

As for this clonotype: A much larger clone differs by one base, so this may be a read error. V gene TRBV14 combines with J gene TRBJ1-2; D gene unclear. Germline-derived CDR1 and CDR2 are SGHDN and FVKESK. Trimming took off 4 bases at V and 2 bases at J, with 17 bases between the two ends. The CDR3 consists of 16 residues. The CDR3 protein is CASSRAGSSFNYGYTF. The CDR3, as DNA: TGTGCCAGCAGCCGAGCGGGGAGCTCCTTCAACTATGGCTACACCTTC.

As regards this clonotype: A much larger clonotype is one base distant, so this may be a read error. The gene calls are TRBV7-8 and TRBJ1-3; no reliable D call. This CDR3 region has 15 residues. Per germline, CDR1 SGHVS and CDR2 FQNEAQ. The CDR3 region is CASSLRGDSGSTIYF. DNA of the CDR3: TGTGCCAGCAGCTTAAGAGGTGATTCTGGAAGCACCATATATTTT.

Worth noting for this clonotype: A much larger clone is a single base away; this may be a read error. This chain connects TRBV30 to TRBJ2-1, with D unresolved. The CDR3 is 11 amino acids. The V gene's germline CDR1 is GTSNPN and CDR2 SVGIG (reference sequence). The CDR3 is CACVLRPEQLF. The CDR3 DNA follows: TGTGCCTGCGTCCTAAGACCAGAGCAGCTCTTC. The whole variable domain, filled in from reference TRBV30 and TRBJ2-1, reads SQTIHQWPATLVQPVGSPLSLECTVEGTSNPNLYWYRQAAGRGLQLLFYSVGIGQISSEVPQNLSASRPQDRQFILSSKKLLLSDSGFYLCACVLRPEQLFGPGTRLTVL.

This clonotype came up many times. This sequence joins TRBV20-1 and TRBJ2-7; D may correspond to TRBD1 or TRBD2 (6 bases each). Trimming removed 1 base from V and 2 bases from J, with 12 bases in between. The CDR3 has 14 residues. Germline CDR1 and CDR2: DFQATT and SNEGSKA (reference sequence). CDR3 loop: CSARVGGLAYEQYF. In DNA, the CDR3 is TGCAGTGCTAGAGTTGGGGGGCTTGCCTACGAGCAGTACTTC.

This clonotype came up many times. CDR3 residues: CASSYSRSETQYF. The CDR3 nucleotides are TGTGCCAGCAGTTACTCTAGAAGTGAGACCCAGTACTTC. The rearrangement links TRBV6-2 or TRBV6-3 to TRBJ2-5; the D is unclear. The CDR3 length is 13 residues. V was trimmed by 0 bases and J by 5 bases, leaving 7 bases between them. Germline V gene sequence: CDR1 MNHEY, CDR2 SVGEGT.

In this sample, this clonotype turned up many times. The chain couples TRBV20-1 to TRBJ1-2, with a weak D call TRBD1 (6 bases). The V and J ends lost 6 bases and 4 bases respectively, with 24 bases between them. Germline V gene sequence: CDR1 DFQATT, CDR2 SNEGSKA (reference sequence). The length of the CDR3 is 16 residues. The CDR3 loop reads CSARTYFPEGGYGYTF. The CDR3 coding sequence is TGCAGTGCCCGAACGTACTTCCCTGAGGGGGGCTATGGCTACACCTTC.

This clonotype was picked up one time. The chain uses TRBV27 and TRBJ2-5, with TRBD2 matching 7 bases. Trimming removed 2 bases from V and 2 bases from J; junction bases left unmatched: 5. The germline CDR1 and CDR2 sequences are MNHEY and SMNVEV (reference sequence). The CDR3 spans 15 residues. For the CDR3, the DNA is TGTGCCAGCAGTTTAGGGCTAGCGGAGCAAGAGACCCAGTACTTC. Translating it yields CASSLGLAEQETQYF.

As regards this clonotype: A junction boundary mismatches the germline segment, possibly from a read error. The chain is built from TRBV5-1 and TRBJ2-1; the D gene is possibly TRBD1 (6 bases). Per germline, CDR1 SGHRS and CDR2 YFSETQ. The length of the CDR3 is 14 residues. CDR3 DNA sequence: TGCGCCAGCAGCGAAAGACGTCGGGACAATGAGCAGTCCTTC. Amino acid sequence: CASSERRRDNEQSF.

Worth noting for this clonotype: Given a much more abundant clone one base away, this may be a read error. This likely comes from a read error, as the CDR3 has no conserved phenylalanine or tryptophan at its end. V and J are TRBV7-9 and TRBJ2-7; D call uncertain. The CDR3 runs 13 residues. V lost 2 bases and J 5 bases, leaving 10 bases between the germline ends. Germline V CDR1 and CDR2: SEHNR, FQNEAQ (reference sequence). DNA for the CDR3: TGTGCCAGCAGCTTAATAACCAATCACGAGCAGTACCTC. This translates into CASSLITNHEQYL.

On this clonotype itself: A read error is possible here, since a much larger clone lies one base away. The V call is TRBV5-1, the J call TRBJ1-5; D not resolved. This CDR3 has 13 residues. Germline-derived CDR1 and CDR2 are SGHRS and YFSETQ. This CDR3 is CVSSLRGNQPQHF. CDR3 nucleotide sequence: TGCGTCAGCAGCTTGCGGGGTAATCAGCCCCAGCATTTT.

This clonotype came up a few times. The rearrangement joins TRBV5-1 to TRBJ2-1; unclear D gene. Trimming shortened V by 4 bases and J by 3 bases, and 17 bases separated the two germline ends. Germline values: CDR1 SGHRS, CDR2 YFSETQ. This CDR3 contains 16 residues. CDR3 in DNA: TGCGCCAGCAGCCTGCCGGCGTCAGGTAGCTACAATGAGCAGTTCTTC. This encodes CASSLPASGSYNEQFF.

This clonotype was detected once. This may be a read error, as it is one base from a much larger clone. J is TRBJ2-7 and V is TRBV18; perhaps TRBD2 as D (5 bases). Trimming removed 3 bases from V and 9 bases from J, with 24 bases in between. CDR1 is KGHSH and CDR2 is LQKENI in the germline V gene. This CDR3 has 16 amino acids. CDR3 sequence reads: CASSPDFAGSPFGQYF. In DNA form, the CDR3 reads TGTGCCAGCTCACCCGACTTCGCGGGTTCCCCTTTTGGGCAGTACTTC.

The table lists this clonotype with many counts. The genes are TRBV19 and TRBJ2-7, with 7 bases fitting TRBD2. CDR1 and CDR2 (germline): LNHDA, SQIVND (reference sequence). CDR3 length: 15 amino acids. The J segment lost 1 base and the V segment lost 6 bases, leaving 9 bases of the junction unmatched. The CDR3 protein is CASSPGASGSYEQYF. In DNA, the CDR3 is TGTGCCAGTAGCCCCGGGGCTAGCGGTTCCTACGAGCAGTACTTC.

This clonotype was recorded many times. The V call is TRBV19, the J call TRBJ1-1; D is unresolved. The CDR3 length is 14 residues. Deletions cut 3 bases from V and 4 bases from J, with 12 bases between. CDR1 and CDR2 (germline): LNHDA, SQIVND (reference sequence). The CDR3 DNA follows: TGTGCCAGTAGTATCGCCCTGGGGAGCACTGAAGCTTTCTTT. Translating it yields CASSIALGSTEAFF.

This clonotype was seen repeatedly, ten times or more. The CDR3 spells CASSLSMTVSPTNEKLFF. The CDR3, as DNA: TGTGCCAGCAGCTTGAGCATGACGGTTTCCCCAACTAATGAAAAACTGTTTTTT. The chain uses TRBV5-6 and TRBJ1-4; D gene ambiguous. CDR3 size: 18 residues. The V and J ends lost 1 base and 0 bases respectively, with 16 bases between them. Germline CDR1 reads SGHDT; CDR2 reads YYEEEE.

This clonotype has a count of ten or more. The chain recombines TRBV6-2 or TRBV6-3 with TRBJ1-5, with 7 bases fitting TRBD1. CDR1 and CDR2 from the germline V gene are MNHEY and SVGEGT. The CDR3 contains 14 residues. The J segment lost 6 bases and the V segment lost 5 bases, leaving 7 bases of the junction unmatched. CDR3 DNA sequence: TGTGCCAGCAGTATAAGGACAGGATTTCAGCCCCAGCATTTT. It yields the protein CASSIRTGFQPQHF.

Comment on this clonotype: Just one base apart from a much larger clone, this may be a read error. The J gene is TRBJ1-5, the V gene TRBV20-1; 9 bases map to TRBD1. V shed 5 bases and J 11 bases; nucleotides not matched to a gene: 19. Germline V gene sequence: CDR1 DFQATT, CDR2 SNEGSKA (reference sequence). The CDR3 totals 16 residues. The CDR3 DNA reads as TGCAGTGCTGCATGCCCCGGGACAGGGTTATCTTGGGCCCAGCATTTT. Its protein product is CSAACPGTGLSWAQHF.

Note on this clonotype: One junction end disagrees with the germline gene, perhaps due to a read error. CDR3 protein: CVSSLFSQGIRPQHF. The CDR3 DNA sequence: TGTGTCAGCAGTTTATTTTCCCAGGGTATCAGGCCCCAGCATTTT. V gene TRBV28 combines with J gene TRBJ1-5; D possibly corresponds to TRBD1 (5 bases). Germline CDR1 and CDR2: MDHEN and SYDVKM. There are 15 residues in the CDR3. Variable domain in full (rest from reference TRBV28 and TRBJ1-5): DVKVTQSSRYLVKRTGEKVFLECVQDMDHENMFWYRQDPGLGLRLIYFSYDVKMKEKGDIPEGYSVSREKKERFSLILESASTNQTSMYLCVSSLFSQGIRPQHFGDGTRLSIL.

This clonotype was recorded at least ten times. The chain recombines TRBV2 with TRBJ2-1; TRBD2 matches 8 bases. This CDR3 region has 16 residues. After removal of 8 bases from V and 6 bases from J, the junction contained 15 bases not matched to a gene. Germline values: CDR1 SNHLY, CDR2 FYNNEI. Here the CDR3 DNA reads TGTGCCAGCTTCAGCCCATTGGCGGGAGGAGGCAATGAGCAGTTCTTC. As protein: CASFSPLAGGGNEQFF.

This clonotype was seen ten or more times. This chain links TRBV29-1 with TRBJ2-7, with 12 bases matching TRBD1. Germline loops: CDR1 SQVTM, CDR2 ANQGSEA. This CDR3 spans 14 amino acids. J was trimmed by 5 bases and V by 1 base; bases with no gene match: 3. The CDR3 spells CSVEAGTGGDEQYF. CDR3 sequence (DNA): TGCAGCGTTGAAGCGGGGACAGGGGGCGACGAGCAGTACTTC.

This clonotype occurred many times. This rearrangement joins TRBV6-6 to TRBJ1-1; tentatively, D is TRBD1 (5 bases). The V end lost 4 bases, the J end lost 1 base, and 7 bases lay between the germline ends. The CDR3 consists of 13 residues. Germline V CDR1 and CDR2: MNHNY, SVGAGI (reference sequence). The CDR3: CASSWGTNTEAFF. In DNA form, the CDR3 reads TGTGCCAGCAGTTGGGGGACGAACACTGAAGCTTTCTTT.

This clonotype was counted ten times or more. V and J are TRBV7-9 and TRBJ2-4, with a possible D match to TRBD1 (6 bases). Per germline, CDR1 SEHNR and CDR2 FQNEAQ (reference sequence). The CDR3 is made up of 19 amino acids. Trimming took 2 bases from V and 0 from J, leaving 20 bases between them. CDR3 region: CASSLPQDRPELAKNIQYF. The CDR3 DNA reads as TGTGCCAGCAGCTTACCACAGGACAGACCCGAACTAGCCAAAAACATTCAGTACTTC.

In its sample, this clonotype was seen many times. This chain links TRBV15 with TRBJ1-4; D call uncertain. This CDR3 spans 15 amino acids. CDR1 and CDR2 (germline): LNHNV, YYDKDF (reference sequence). Trimming removed 3 bases at V and 3 bases at J, with 11 bases between. The CDR3, as DNA: TGTGCCACCAGCAGGAGAACAACTCCTAATGAAAAACTGTTTTTT. As protein: CATSRRTTPNEKLFF.